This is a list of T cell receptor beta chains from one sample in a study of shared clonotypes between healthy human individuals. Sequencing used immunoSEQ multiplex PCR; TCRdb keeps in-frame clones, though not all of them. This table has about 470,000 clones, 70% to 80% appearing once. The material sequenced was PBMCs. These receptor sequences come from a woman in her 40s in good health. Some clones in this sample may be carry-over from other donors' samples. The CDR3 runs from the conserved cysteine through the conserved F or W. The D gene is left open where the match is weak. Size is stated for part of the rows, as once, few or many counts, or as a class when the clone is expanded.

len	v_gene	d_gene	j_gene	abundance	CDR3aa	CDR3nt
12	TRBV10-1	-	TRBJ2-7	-	CASSAHRAGQYF	TGCGCCAGCAGTGCTCACAGGGCGGGGCAGTACTTC
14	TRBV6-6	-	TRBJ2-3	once	CASKLSSSTDTQYF	TGTGCCAGCAAGCTAAGTTCTAGCACAGATACGCAGTATTTT
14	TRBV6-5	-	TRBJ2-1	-	CASSPPGRAGEQFF	TGTGCCAGCAGCCCCCCAGGCAGGGCCGGTGAGCAGTTCTTC
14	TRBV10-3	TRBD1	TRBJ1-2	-	CAIGQTGELYGYTF	TGTGCCATCGGACAGACAGGGGAGCTATATGGCTACACCTTC
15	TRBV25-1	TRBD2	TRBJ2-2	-	CASSRDYPNTGELFF	TGTGCCAGCAGCCGGGACTACCCAAACACCGGGGAGCTGTTTTTT
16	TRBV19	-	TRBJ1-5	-	CASSIDYRVRNQPQHF	TGTGCCAGTAGTATAGATTACAGGGTACGCAATCAGCCCCAGCATTTT
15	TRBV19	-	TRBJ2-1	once	CASSISVNGANEQFF	TGTGCCAGTAGTATTTCGGTCAATGGGGCCAATGAGCAGTTCTTC
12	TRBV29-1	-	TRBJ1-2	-	CSVESGMEGYTF	TGCAGCGTTGAATCGGGGATGGAGGGCTACACCTTC
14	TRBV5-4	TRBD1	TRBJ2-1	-	CASSLGQGGWEQFF	TGTGCCAGCAGCCTGGGACAGGGAGGGTGGGAGCAGTTCTTC
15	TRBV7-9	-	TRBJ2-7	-	CASSPRGSVGDEQYF	TGTGCCAGCAGCCCGAGGGGTAGTGTTGGTGACGAGCAGTACTTC
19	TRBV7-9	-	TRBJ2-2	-	CASSLLGLPITANTGELFF	TGTGCCAGCAGCTTACTTGGGCTTCCCATAACCGCGAACACCGGGGAGCTGTTTTTT
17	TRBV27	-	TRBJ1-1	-	CASSLTPPTGPNTEAFF	TGTGCCAGCAGTTTAACCCCCCCCACAGGCCCGAACACTGAAGCTTTCTTT
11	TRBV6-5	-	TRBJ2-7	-	CASSQFYEQYF	TGTGCCAGCAGTCAATTTTACGAGCAGTACTTC
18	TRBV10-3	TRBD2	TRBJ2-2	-	CAISSLRPGDGRAGELFF	TGTGCCATCAGTAGCCTCCGACCGGGGGATGGGAGGGCCGGGGAGCTGTTTTTT
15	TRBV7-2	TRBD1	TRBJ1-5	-	CASSLDGQGVQPQHF	TGTGCCAGCAGCTTAGACGGGCAGGGGGTTCAGCCCCAGCATTTT
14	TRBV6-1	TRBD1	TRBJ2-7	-	CASRHPGTVYEQYF	TGTGCCAGCAGGCACCCCGGGACAGTCTACGAGCAGTACTTC
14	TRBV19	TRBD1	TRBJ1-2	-	CASSKGQGAYGYTF	TGTGCCAGTAGTAAGGGACAGGGAGCCTATGGCTACACCTTC
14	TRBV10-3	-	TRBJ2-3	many	CATAVNLTTDTQYF	TGTGCCACGGCGGTCAACCTTACTACAGATACGCAGTATTTT
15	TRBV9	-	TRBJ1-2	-	CASSVVTGQTGGYTF	TGTGCCAGCAGCGTAGTGACCGGGCAAACAGGCGGCTACACCTTC
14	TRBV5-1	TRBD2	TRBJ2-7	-	CASSKGLALSEQYF	TGCGCCAGCAGCAAGGGACTAGCGTTAAGCGAGCAGTACTTC
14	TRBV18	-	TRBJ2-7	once	CASSNEALPYEQYF	TGTGCCAGCTCCAATGAGGCACTCCCCTACGAGCAGTACTTC
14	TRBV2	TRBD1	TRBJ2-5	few	CASSPDRASETQYF	TGTGCCAGCAGTCCGGACAGGGCGTCCGAGACCCAGTACTTC